A single sample gave rise to the 12 T cell receptor beta chains below, sequenced in a study of T cell responses to AZD1222 COVID-19 vaccine. TCRdb's table, derived via immunoSEQ multiplex PCR, lists solely in-frame clones and lacks some. The repertoire has 95,000 to 150,000 clones, roughly 90% of them found once; the top ten carry 14% to 15%. The sample was peripheral blood, taken on day 0 of AZD1222 vaccination. These receptors were obtained from an adult in good health.

The gene calls are TRBV4-3 and TRBJ1-5; D call uncertain. Germline CDR1 LGHNA, CDR2 YSLEER. Deletions cut 0 bases from V and 0 bases from J, with 9 bases between. The CDR3 is 16 residues long. In DNA, the CDR3 is TGCGCCAGCAGCCAAGATCAGGACTATAGCAATCAGCCCCAGCATTTT. Its translation: CASSQDQDYSNQPQHF.

The V call is TRBV7-2, the J call TRBJ1-2; 9 bases are shared with TRBD1. Germline trimming cut 4 bases from V and 12 bases from J; bases unmatched to any gene: 9. The length of the CDR3 is 13 residues. Germline V CDR1 and CDR2: SGHTA, FQGNSA. CDR3 nucleotide sequence: TGTGCCAGCAGCTCACCGGGACAGGGTCGGAACACCTTC. Encoded protein: CASSSPGQGRNTF.

CDR3 sequence reads: CASSQRSTGSGNTIYF. The CDR3 DNA sequence: TGTGCCAGCAGCCAGCGCTCGACGGGCTCTGGAAACACCATATATTTT. The chain recombines TRBV3-1 (or the pseudogene TRBV3-2) with TRBJ1-3; D is ambiguous. Germline values: CDR1 LGHDT, CDR2 YNNKEL (reference sequence). The ends were cut back, 3 bases at V and 0 bases at J, with 12 bases in the middle. The CDR3 contains 16 residues.

The V and J genes are TRBV19 and TRBJ1-5, with D tentatively TRBD1 (5 bases). The CDR3 consists of 14 residues. The V end lost 1 base, the J end lost 7 bases, and 11 bases lay between the germline ends. CDR1 LNHDA and CDR2 SQIVND come from the germline V gene (reference sequence). The CDR3 DNA follows: TGTGCCAGTAGTATAGGAGGGGATATCCAGCCCCAGCATTTT. Protein sequence: CASSIGGDIQPQHF.

This chain joins TRBV5-4 and TRBJ1-2; D remains ambiguous. The CDR3 has 14 amino acids. Germline CDR1 and CDR2: SGHNT and YYREEE (reference sequence). V lost 0 bases to trimming and J lost 0 bases, with 6 bases between them. For the CDR3, the DNA is TGTGCCAGCAGCTTGGTGAAATCTAACTATGGCTACACCTTC. Protein: CASSLVKSNYGYTF.

This sequence joins TRBV6-5 and TRBJ1-2; 7 bases fit TRBD1. The CDR3 consists of 15 residues. Germline CDR1 and CDR2: MNHEY and SVGAGI. The V gene end was trimmed by 7 bases and the J gene end by 3 bases; junction bases not matched to a gene: 11. The CDR3, as DNA: TGTGCCAGCAAGCCGGGACAGTCTGGCGACTATGGCTACACCTTC. Its translation is CASKPGQSGDYGYTF.

This chain links TRBV9 with TRBJ2-5; 9 bases are a match to TRBD2. CDR1 and CDR2 from the germline V gene are SGDLS and YYNGEE. V shed 6 bases and J 4 bases; nucleotides not matched to a gene: 4. The length of the CDR3 is 13 residues. CDR3 protein: CASTAGGGETQYF. In nucleotides, the CDR3 is TGTGCCAGCACAGCGGGAGGAGGAGAGACCCAGTACTTC. Variable domain in full (rest from reference TRBV9 and TRBJ2-5): DSGVTQTPKHLITATGQRVTLRCSPRSGDLSVYWYQQSLDQGLQFLIQYYNGEERAKGNILERFSAQQFPDLHSELNLSSLELGDSALYFCASTAGGGETQYFGPGTRLLVL.

The chain couples TRBV19 to TRBJ2-7; TRBD1 agrees at 8 bases. Looked up from germline, CDR1 is LNHDA and CDR2 is SQIVND (reference sequence). The CDR3 totals 13 residues. With V trimmed by 5 bases and J by 4 bases, 4 bases remained unmatched. The CDR3 DNA sequence: TGTGCCAGTAGTCCCCGGACAGGGTACGAGCAGTACTTC. It codes for CASSPRTGYEQYF.

This clone came up a few times. The V gene is TRBV10-3, the J gene TRBJ1-6; D gene uncertain. The V end was cut by 3 bases, the J end by 1 base, with 1 base between. This CDR3 is 13 amino acids long. The germline gives CDR1 ENHRY, CDR2 SYGVKD. CDR3 in DNA: TGTGCCATCAGTGATTCCTATAATTCACCCCTCCACTTT. This codes for CAISDSYNSPLHF.

The chain joins TRBV6-5 to TRBJ2-2; 7 bases align to TRBD1. Germline CDR1 reads MNHEY; CDR2 reads SVGAGI. The J segment lost 5 bases and the V segment lost 5 bases, leaving 2 bases of the junction unmatched. This CDR3 region has 13 residues. The CDR3 DNA is TGTGCCAGCAGTACACAGGGGACCGGGGAGCTGTTTTTT. Protein sequence: CASSTQGTGELFF.

The rearrangement links TRBV10-3 to TRBJ2-5; the D call may be TRBD1 or TRBD2 (5 bases each). V was trimmed by 3 bases and J by 1 base, leaving 9 bases between them. The CDR3 is made up of 14 amino acids. The V gene's germline CDR1 is ENHRY and CDR2 SYGVKD. The CDR3 DNA reads TGTGCCATCAGTGAAAGGGACGGCCAAGAGACCCAGTACTTC. Amino acid sequence: CAISERDGQETQYF.

The chain joins TRBV5-8 to TRBJ2-3; 11 bases are a match to TRBD2. Unmatched junction bases numbered 5, after V lost 5 bases and J lost 3 bases. This CDR3 has 15 amino acids. In germline, CDR1 is SGHTS, CDR2 YDEGEE. The CDR3 DNA follows: TGTGCCAGCAGACCGGGACTAGCGGCAACAGATACGCAGTATTTT. It specifies CASRPGLAATDTQYF.